These 16 T cell receptor beta chains came from one sample sequenced in a study of blood T cells in healthy people across ages. A J-beta primer mix and a sample-barcoded 5' primer were used in a second PCR of about 7 to 12 cycles. Via MiXCR, TCRdb re-called the 5' RACE reads, giving one row per CDR3 protein. The repertoire consists of over a million distinct CDR3 sequences, with around 25% occurring once and the leading ten covering about 0.8%. The same sample was also used in a study of T cells of mothers and their children.

Sequenced: blood. The receptors were gathered from a girl aged 2 to 10 in good health.

The rearrangement uses TRBV10-3 and TRBJ1-2, with 8 bases that match TRBD1. CDR1 and CDR2 from the germline V gene are ENHRY and SYGVKD. CDR3 length: 15 amino acids. The J segment lost 8 bases and the V segment lost 8 bases, leaving 16 bases of the junction unmatched. The CDR3 DNA reads TGTGCCATCGCAGCCGGGACAGGTTATGATACGGGCTACACCTTC. Translation: CAIAAGTGYDTGYTF.

This clonotype has more than one count but fewer than ten. The chain is built from TRBV28 and TRBJ2-5; D possibly corresponds to TRBD1 (6 bases). The end of the DNA aligns better with TRBJ2-7, so the J call may be wrong. This CDR3 spans 14 amino acids. Germline V CDR1 and CDR2: MDHEN, SYDVKM. The CDR3 DNA is TGTGCCAGCAGTTCCCGGGACATATCCTACGAGCAGTACTTC. This codes for CASSSRDISYEQYF.

The V and J genes are TRBV20-1 and TRBJ2-1, with 8 bases aligning to TRBD2. The J call may be incorrect, as the DNA end agrees better with TRBJ2-7. The CDR3 sequence is 14 residues long. The V gene's germline CDR1 is DFQATT and CDR2 SNEGSKA (reference sequence). The CDR3 protein is CSARKTSGAYEQYF. The CDR3 coding sequence is TGCAGTGCTAGGAAAACTAGCGGCGCCTACGAGCAGTACTTC.

The chain links TRBV7-9 to TRBJ2-1, with 7 bases fitting TRBD1. Germline V CDR1 and CDR2: SEHNR, FQNEAQ (reference sequence). The CDR3 loop spans 15 amino acids. V shed 5 bases and J 3 bases; nucleotides not matched to a gene: 7. The CDR3 coding sequence is TGTGCCAGCAGCACCCGGGACAGAGACTACAATGAGCAGTTCTTC. It specifies CASSTRDRDYNEQFF.

On this clonotype itself: This could be a read error, since a much larger clone is one nucleotide away. The chain joins TRBV5-1 to TRBJ1-5, with D maybe TRBD1 (5 bases). The CDR3 contains 15 residues. The germline V gene has CDR1 SGHRS and CDR2 YFSETQ. The CDR3 is CASGLFSGGNQPQHF. CDR3 DNA: TGCGCCAGCGGCTTGTTTTCTGGGGGGAATCAGCCCCAGCATTTT. The whole variable domain, filled in from reference TRBV5-1 and TRBJ1-5, reads KAGVTQTPRYLIKTRGQQVTLSCSPISGHRSVSWYQQTPGQGLQFLFEYFSETQRNKGNFPGRFSGRQFSNSRSEMNVSTLELGDSALYLCASGLFSGGNQPQHFGDGTRLSIL.

This clonotype was detected a few times. The chain has TRBV11-3 and TRBJ2-2; TRBD2 agrees at 10 bases. Germline V gene sequence: CDR1 SGHNT, CDR2 YENEEA. V gave up 8 bases and J gave up 3 bases; unmatched junction bases: 6. The CDR3 length is 15 residues. The CDR3: CASLLSGGYTGELFF. CDR3 sequence (DNA): TGTGCCAGCCTCCTTAGCGGGGGGTACACCGGGGAGCTGTTTTTT.

This clonotype showed up just a few times. At one boundary the junction diverges from the germline segment, which might be a read error. This sequence joins TRBV11-2 and TRBJ2-5; 11 positions match TRBD2. From germline, CDR1 is SGHAT and CDR2 FQNNGV. The CDR3 is 17 amino acids. In nucleotides, the CDR3 is TGTGCCAGCAGCCTAGAATTAGGACTAGCGGGCCAAGAGACCCAGTACTTC. Protein product: CASSLELGLAGQETQYF.

This chain links TRBV29-1 with TRBJ2-2; D is perhaps TRBD1 or TRBD2 (5 bases each). CDR3 length: 12 amino acids. In germline, CDR1 is SQVTM, CDR2 ANQGSEA. V was trimmed by 6 bases and J by 5 bases, leaving 10 bases between them. The CDR3 DNA reads TGCAGCGTGTCGTGGGGGACCGGGGAGCTGTTTTTT. It is translated as CSVSWGTGELFF.

The chain uses TRBV29-1 and TRBJ1-2; D uncertain. CDR1 is SQVTM and CDR2 is ANQGSEA in the germline V gene. This CDR3 comprises 13 residues. Between the trimmed V and J ends, which lost 8 bases and 8 bases, there was a span of 21 bases. CDR3 bases: TGCAGCACTCAGACGGTCGGAACTAGAGGCTACACCTTC. Its translation is CSTQTVGTRGYTF.

This chain connects TRBV7-9 to TRBJ2-5; 9 nucleotides line up with TRBD2. The CDR3 spans 15 residues. The V gene's germline CDR1 is SEHNR and CDR2 FQNEAQ (reference sequence). J gave up 0 bases and V 6 bases, and 5 bases lay outside the gene matches. The CDR3 protein is CASRPGLAYQETQYF. CDR3 nucleotides: TGTGCCAGCAGACCGGGACTAGCTTACCAAGAGACCCAGTACTTC.

This clonotype was detected once. The V gene is TRBV29-1, the J gene TRBJ1-2; tentatively, D is TRBD1 (6 bases). Trimming shortened V by 3 bases and J by 7 bases, and 15 bases separated the two germline ends. There are 13 residues in the CDR3. Germline V lookup: CDR1 SQVTM, CDR2 ANQGSEA. CDR3 in DNA: TGCAGCGTTGATAACAGGCCCAGGGGTGGCTACACCTTC. It yields the protein CSVDNRPRGGYTF.

This clonotype was counted between two and nine times. The V gene is TRBV7-8, the J gene TRBJ2-2; no clear D gene. V was cut by 4 bases and J by 0 bases, with 12 bases left in between. Looked up from germline, CDR1 is SGHVS and CDR2 is FQNEAQ. This CDR3 has 16 amino acids. The CDR3 region has the DNA TGTGCCAGCAGCTCCCGAGTCAGGTCGAACACCGGGGAGCTGTTTTTT. This gives the protein CASSSRVRSNTGELFF.

This clonotype was detected only once. The chain employs TRBV28 and TRBJ2-3; D remains unclear. With 6 bases removed from V and 14 bases from J, the gap between germline ends came to 24 bases. This CDR3 spans 14 amino acids. The V gene's germline CDR1 is MDHEN and CDR2 SYDVKM. This chain's CDR3 is CASSRPTLPFRPYF. The CDR3 DNA sequence: TGTGCCAGCAGCCGACCAACTCTTCCCTTCAGACCGTATTTT. The full variable domain, completed using reference TRBV28 and TRBJ2-3, is DVKVTQSSRYLVKRTGEKVFLECVQDMDHENMFWYRQDPGLGLRLIYFSYDVKMKEKGDIPEGYSVSREKKERFSLILESASTNQTSMYLCASSRPTLPFRPYFGPGTRLTVL.

This clonotype was observed a few times. The rearrangement links TRBV28 to TRBJ1-4; 9 nucleotides match TRBD1. The CDR3 spans 16 residues. J was trimmed by 11 bases and V by 3 bases; bases with no gene match: 13. Germline assignment: CDR1 MDHEN and CDR2 SYDVKM. The DNA for the CDR3 is TGTGCCAGCAGTTTTCGAAAGGGACAGGGCAGTGAGAAACTGTTTTTT. It yields the protein CASSFRKGQGSEKLFF.

The chain couples TRBV12-5 to TRBJ1-3, with a tentative D call TRBD1 (5 bases). This CDR3 has 17 residues. CDR1 and CDR2 from the germline V gene are LGHNT and FRNRAP. Between the trimmed V and J ends, which lost 4 bases and 4 bases, there was a span of 20 bases. In DNA, the CDR3 is TGTGCTAGTGGTTGGCGAGGATGGGGGTCTCTAGGAAACACCATATATTTT. This gives the protein CASGWRGWGSLGNTIYF.

The sample holds a few counts of this clonotype. The chain has TRBV12-5 and TRBJ1-2; no firm D call. This CDR3 spans 18 amino acids. Germline CDR1 and CDR2: LGHNT and FRNRAP. Trimming took 6 bases from V and 0 from J, leaving 23 bases between them. Written as DNA, the CDR3 is TGTGCTAGTGGCCCACCAAACCGACTCGGAAGAGCTAACTATGGCTACACCTTC. This codes for CASGPPNRLGRANYGYTF. The complete variable domain, with remaining parts taken from reference TRBV12-5 and TRBJ1-2, reads DARVTQTPRHKVTEMGQEVTMRCQPILGHNTVFWYRQTMMQGLELLAYFRNRAPLDDSGMPKDRFSAEMPDATLATLKIQPSEPRDSAVYFCASGPPNRLGRANYGYTFGSGTRLTVV.